Each of the 17 T cell receptor beta chains below was sequenced from the same sample in a study of T cells in Graves' hyperthyroidism and ophthalmopathy. There were TCR beta CDR3 regions amplified from RNA transcripts. RT-PCR in the first round (using the HTBI primer set) targeted the TCR CDR3. TCRdb itself ran the multiplex PCR reads through MiXCR, one entry per CDR3 protein. The sample yields a few hundred thousand distinct CDR3 sequences, around 15% seen once. Source material: blood. The receptors shown here come from a woman in her twenties or thirties with Graves' ophthalmopathy.

V and J are TRBV20-1 and TRBJ2-6; 9 bases fit TRBD1. The V gene end was trimmed by 1 base and the J gene end by 1 base; junction bases not matched to a gene: 17. The CDR3 covers 21 residues. Germline loops: CDR1 DFQATT, CDR2 SNEGSKA (reference sequence). CDR3 nucleotide sequence: TGCAGTGCTAGAGTTATCTCGTCGGCGGGACAGGGCCCTTCTGGGGCCAACGTCCTGACTTTC. This sequence encodes CSARVISSAGQGPSGANVLTF.

The rearrangement uses TRBV7-6 and TRBJ1-4, with D possibly matching TRBD1 (5 bases). Trimming cost V 2 bases and J 10 bases, with 14 bases left between them. CDR1 is SGHVS and CDR2 is FNYEAQ in the germline V gene. The CDR3 loop spans 14 amino acids. The CDR3 loop is CASSLSRAGGKLFF. In DNA, the CDR3 is TGTGCCAGCAGCTTATCCCGGGCCGGGGGAAAACTGTTTTTT.

This clonotype was seen ten or more times. The rearrangement links TRBV11-2 to TRBJ1-1, with TRBD1 matching over 8 bases. Germline-derived CDR1 and CDR2 are SGHAT and FQNNGV. This CDR3 is 13 amino acids long. With 4 bases clipped from V and 4 bases from J, the junction kept 2 bases outside the gene matches. CDR3 region: CASSSDRATEAFF. Written as DNA, the CDR3 is TGTGCCAGCAGCTCGGACAGGGCCACTGAAGCTTTCTTT.

The gene calls are TRBV30 and TRBJ2-1, with TRBD2 matching over 9 bases. The CDR3 runs 16 residues. Trimming cost V 6 bases and J 4 bases; bases outside gene matches: 13. Germline values: CDR1 GTSNPN, CDR2 SVGIG (reference sequence). The CDR3 loop reads CACSDPASGMYNEQFF. The CDR3 DNA follows: TGTGCCTGTTCCGACCCCGCTAGCGGGATGTACAATGAGCAGTTCTTC.

This chain connects TRBV30 to TRBJ2-1; no clear D gene. CDR3 length: 8 amino acids. In germline, CDR1 is GTSNPN, CDR2 SVGIG (reference sequence). V lost 6 bases, J lost 7 bases, and 1 base lay in between. CDR3 region: CACNEQFF. Here the CDR3 DNA reads TGTGCCTGTAATGAGCAGTTCTTC.

This clonotype was counted many times. The chain combines TRBV9 with TRBJ1-1; no definite D call. CDR3 length equals 14 residues. CDR1 and CDR2 (germline): SGDLS, YYNGEE. Trimming stripped 0 bases from V and 1 base from J, with 7 bases between. CDR3 protein: CASSVAKRNTEAFF. CDR3 DNA sequence: TGTGCCAGCAGCGTAGCCAAACGGAACACTGAAGCTTTCTTT.

This clonotype occurred many times. The V and J genes are TRBV2 and TRBJ1-5, with D uncertain. With 7 bases removed from V and 4 bases from J, the gap between germline ends came to 11 bases. Per the germline V gene, CDR1 is SNHLY and CDR2 is FYNNEI. CDR3 length: 13 amino acids. The CDR3 here is CASTRQANQPQHF. CDR3 bases: TGTGCCAGCACGCGGCAGGCTAATCAGCCCCAGCATTTT.

This clonotype was recorded at least ten times. The rearrangement links TRBV2 to TRBJ1-2; D not resolved. CDR3 length equals 16 residues. In germline, CDR1 is SNHLY, CDR2 FYNNEI. The V end lost 3 bases, the J end lost 6 bases, and 20 bases lay between the germline ends. As DNA, the CDR3 is TGTGCCAGCAGTGAGTTATTGGAGGTCGGGAGTAATGGCTACACCTTC. It is translated as CASSELLEVGSNGYTF.

V and J are TRBV10-3 and TRBJ1-4; 11 bases match TRBD1. The junction had 12 bases not matched to a gene; V was cut back by 10 bases and J by 11 bases. Germline V gene data show CDR1 as ENHRY and CDR2 as SYGVKD. This CDR3 has 14 amino acids. The CDR3 sequence is CATTAGQGDSKLFF. The CDR3 coding sequence is TGTGCCACTACGGCGGGACAGGGGGATTCGAAACTGTTTTTT.

The chain carries TRBV15 and TRBJ1-1; 8 bases are a match to TRBD1. J lost 5 bases, V lost 7 bases, and 12 bases had no gene match. The germline gives CDR1 LNHNV, CDR2 YYDKDF (reference sequence). The CDR3 consists of 15 residues. The chain's CDR3 is CATKGAIQGGTEAFF. For the CDR3, the DNA is TGTGCCACCAAGGGTGCCATACAGGGGGGAACTGAAGCTTTCTTT.

This clonotype has ten or more counts. The chain has TRBV14 and TRBJ2-3, with D unresolved. CDR1 is SGHDN, CDR2 FVKESK, per germline. The V end lost 1 base, the J end lost 6 bases, and 5 bases lay between the germline ends. CDR3 length: 12 residues. CDR3 in amino acids: CASSQGVDTQYF. CDR3 DNA: TGTGCCAGCAGCCAAGGGGTTGATACGCAGTATTTT.

The chain couples TRBV2 to TRBJ2-1, with TRBD2 matching 13 bases. Trimming removed 4 bases from V and 9 bases from J; junction bases left unmatched: 3. This CDR3 region has 14 residues. CDR1 and CDR2 from the germline V gene are SNHLY and FYNNEI. CDR3 amino acids: CASSGTSGRGEQFF. CDR3 coding DNA: TGTGCCAGCAGTGGGACTAGCGGGAGAGGTGAGCAGTTCTTC. Using reference TRBV2 and TRBJ2-1 for the parts outside the CDR3, the full variable domain is EPEVTQTPSHQVTQMGQEVILRCVPISNHLYFYWYRQILGQKVEFLVSFYNNEISEKSEIFDDQFSVERPDGSNFTLKIRSTKLEDSAMYFCASSGTSGRGEQFFGPGTRLTVL.

At least ten counts were recorded for this clonotype. This sequence joins TRBV6-1 and TRBJ2-7; D possibly uses TRBD1 or TRBD2 (5 bases each). With 7 bases removed from V and 6 bases from J, the gap between germline ends came to 13 bases. CDR1 and CDR2 from the germline V gene are MNHNS and SASEGT. This CDR3 contains 12 residues. The CDR3 DNA reads TGTGCCAGCACAACGAGGGGAAGCGAGCAGTACTTC. It translates to CASTTRGSEQYF.

This clonotype showed up many times. V gene TRBV10-3 combines with J gene TRBJ1-4; tentatively, D is TRBD1 (5 bases). Looked up from germline, CDR1 is ENHRY and CDR2 is SYGVKD. V shed 2 bases and J shed 4 bases, with 8 bases lying between them. There are 14 residues in the CDR3. The CDR3 DNA sequence: TGTGCCATCAGTGAGCCAGGGAGTAATGAAAAACTGTTTTTT. Its translation is CAISEPGSNEKLFF.

As concerns this clonotype: A clone one base away is much larger, so this may be a read error. This chain links TRBV12-3 or TRBV12-4 with TRBJ2-7; no firm D call. This CDR3 spans 14 amino acids. Trimming stripped 6 bases from V and 2 bases from J, with 14 bases between. CDR3 nucleotide sequence: TGTGCCAGCAGAGACAAGGACGGCCCCTACGAGCAGTACTTC. It encodes CASRDKDGPYEQYF.

In its sample, this clonotype was seen many times. The chain combines TRBV7-8 with TRBJ2-2, with D possibly being TRBD2 (5 bases). The CDR3 length is 15 residues. The V and J ends lost 4 bases and 2 bases respectively, with 11 bases between them. Germline loops: CDR1 SGHVS, CDR2 FQNEAQ. CDR3 DNA sequence: TGTGCCAGCAGCTCCAGGAGGTCCAACACCGGGGAGCTGTTTTTT. It specifies CASSSRRSNTGELFF.

This clonotype was seen ten or more times. The chain uses TRBV6-1 and TRBJ2-1, with no clear D. Germline V gene lookup returns CDR1 MNHNS and CDR2 SASEGT. This CDR3 region has 15 residues. The germline V and J ends were trimmed by 8 bases and 4 bases, with 18 bases remaining between them. The CDR3 DNA follows: TGTGCCAGCCACCCCGAGATCCCCCCTTACAATGAGCAGTTCTTC. Translation gives CASHPEIPPYNEQFF.